The clone carrying this TCR beta chain was counted only a few times. Its antigen remains unidentified. The data were obtained in a study of identical twins. Whole-study findings and limits: Clonotypes of the beta chain that were abundant in cord blood carried fewer insertions (memory repertoires showed none).

Unique molecular identifiers were present on the cDNA, and a universal primer site came from template switching. TCRdb redid the calling of the 5' RACE reads with MiXCR, one entry per CDR3 protein. The sample lists 700,000 or so distinct CDR3 sequences, 20% to 25% seen once, with more than 4% in the top ten. Separately, the same data were catalogued under a study of T cells expressing NK-cell markers. That work contributes: In the group of eight sequenced donors, seven were HCMV-seropositive and one was seronegative.

Sequencing was performed on PBMCs. The sequence was obtained from a woman aged 18-29 years in good health.

The DNA for the CDR3 is TGCAGTGCGACAGGGTTCAATCAGCCCCAGCATTTT. Amino acid sequence: CSATGFNQPQHF. This chain links TRBV20-1 with TRBJ1-5; TRBD1 matches at 7 bases. Germline V CDR1 and CDR2: DFQATT, SNEGSKA (reference sequence). J gave up 3 bases and V 6 bases, and 2 bases lay outside the gene matches. The CDR3 runs to 12 residues.